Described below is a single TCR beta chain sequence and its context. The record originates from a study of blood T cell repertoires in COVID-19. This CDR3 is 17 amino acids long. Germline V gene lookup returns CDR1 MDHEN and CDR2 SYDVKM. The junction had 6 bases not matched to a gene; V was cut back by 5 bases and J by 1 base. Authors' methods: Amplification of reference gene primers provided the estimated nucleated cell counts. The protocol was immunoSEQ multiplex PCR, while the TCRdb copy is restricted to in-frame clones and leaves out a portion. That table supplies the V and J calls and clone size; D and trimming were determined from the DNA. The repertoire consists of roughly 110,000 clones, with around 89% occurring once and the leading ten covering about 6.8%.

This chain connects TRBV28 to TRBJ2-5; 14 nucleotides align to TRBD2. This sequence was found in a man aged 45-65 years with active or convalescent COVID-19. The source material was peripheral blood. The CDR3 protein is CASSPGTSGSLQETQYF. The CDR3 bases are TGTGCCAGCAGTCCCGGGACTAGCGGGAGCCTCCAAGAGACCCAGTACTTC.